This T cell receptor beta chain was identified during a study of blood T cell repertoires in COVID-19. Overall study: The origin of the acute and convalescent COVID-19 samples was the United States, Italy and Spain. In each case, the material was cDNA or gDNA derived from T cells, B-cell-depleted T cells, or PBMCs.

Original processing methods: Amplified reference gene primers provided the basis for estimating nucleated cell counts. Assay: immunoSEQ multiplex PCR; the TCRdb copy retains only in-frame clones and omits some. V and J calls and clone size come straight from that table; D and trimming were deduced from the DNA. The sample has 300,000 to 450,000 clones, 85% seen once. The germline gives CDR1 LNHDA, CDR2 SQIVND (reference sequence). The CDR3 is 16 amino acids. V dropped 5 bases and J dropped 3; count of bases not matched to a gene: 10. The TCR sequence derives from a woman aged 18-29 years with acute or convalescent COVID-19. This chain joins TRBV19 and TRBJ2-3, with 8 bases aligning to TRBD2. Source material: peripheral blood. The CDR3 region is CASSGRVAGWTDTQYF. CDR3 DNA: TGTGCCAGTAGTGGGAGAGTAGCGGGATGGACAGATACGCAGTATTTT.